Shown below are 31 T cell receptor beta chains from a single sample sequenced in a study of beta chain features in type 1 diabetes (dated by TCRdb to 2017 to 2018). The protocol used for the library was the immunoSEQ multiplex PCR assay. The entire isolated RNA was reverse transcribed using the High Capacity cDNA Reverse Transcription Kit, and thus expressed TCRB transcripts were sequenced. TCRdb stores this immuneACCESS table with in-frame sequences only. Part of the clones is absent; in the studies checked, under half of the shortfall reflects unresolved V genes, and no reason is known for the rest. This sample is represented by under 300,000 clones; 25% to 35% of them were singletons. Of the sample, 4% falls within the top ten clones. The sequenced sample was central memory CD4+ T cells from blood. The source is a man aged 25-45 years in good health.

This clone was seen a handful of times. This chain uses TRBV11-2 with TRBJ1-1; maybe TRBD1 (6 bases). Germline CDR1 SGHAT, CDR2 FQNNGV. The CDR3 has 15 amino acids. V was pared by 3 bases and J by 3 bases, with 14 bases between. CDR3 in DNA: TGTGCCAGCAGCTTCAATTTGGGGGGCGACACTGAAGCTTTCTTT. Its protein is CASSFNLGGDTEAFF.

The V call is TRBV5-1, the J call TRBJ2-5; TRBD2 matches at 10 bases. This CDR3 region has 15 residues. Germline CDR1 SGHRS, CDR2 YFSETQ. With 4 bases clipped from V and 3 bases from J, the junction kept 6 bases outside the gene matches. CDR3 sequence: CASSGTSGTKETQYF. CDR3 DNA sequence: TGCGCCAGCAGCGGAACTAGCGGGACTAAAGAGACCCAGTACTTC.

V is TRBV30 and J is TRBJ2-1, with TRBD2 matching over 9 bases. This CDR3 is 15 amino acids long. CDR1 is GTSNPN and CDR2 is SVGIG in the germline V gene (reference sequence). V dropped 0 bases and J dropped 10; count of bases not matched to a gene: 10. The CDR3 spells CAWSVLGLARKEQFF. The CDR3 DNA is TGTGCCTGGAGTGTACTAGGACTAGCGAGGAAGGAGCAGTTCTTC.

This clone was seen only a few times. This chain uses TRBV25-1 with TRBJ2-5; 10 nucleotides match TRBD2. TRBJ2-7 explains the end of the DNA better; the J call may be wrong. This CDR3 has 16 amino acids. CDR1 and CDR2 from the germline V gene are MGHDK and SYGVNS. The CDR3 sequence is CASSDPLGLAPYEQYF. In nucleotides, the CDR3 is TGTGCCAGCAGTGACCCCTTGGGACTAGCGCCCTACGAGCAGTACTTC.

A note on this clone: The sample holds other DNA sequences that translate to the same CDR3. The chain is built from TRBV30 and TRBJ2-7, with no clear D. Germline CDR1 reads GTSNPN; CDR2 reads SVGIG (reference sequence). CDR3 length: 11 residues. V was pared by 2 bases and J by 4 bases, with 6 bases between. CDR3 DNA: TGTGCCTGGAGTACTGTATACGAGCAGTACTTC. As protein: CAWSTVYEQYF.

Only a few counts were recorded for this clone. The DNA of the CDR3 is TGTGCCAGCAGCATCGGGACTAGCGGAAACATTCAGTACTTC. Translation: CASSIGTSGNIQYF. This chain joins TRBV5-4 and TRBJ2-4; 11 bases are shared with TRBD2. V trimming: 4 bases; J trimming: 6 bases; junction bases outside the gene matches: 3. The germline V gene encodes CDR1 SGHNT and CDR2 YYREEE (reference sequence). The CDR3 sequence is 14 residues long. Combining the CDR3 with reference TRBV5-4 and TRBJ2-4 gives the whole variable domain ETGVTQSPTHLIKTRGQQVTLRCSSQSGHNTVSWYQQALGQGPQFIFQYYREEENGRGNFPPRFSGLQFPNYSSELNVNALELDDSALYLCASSIGTSGNIQYFGAGTRLSVL.

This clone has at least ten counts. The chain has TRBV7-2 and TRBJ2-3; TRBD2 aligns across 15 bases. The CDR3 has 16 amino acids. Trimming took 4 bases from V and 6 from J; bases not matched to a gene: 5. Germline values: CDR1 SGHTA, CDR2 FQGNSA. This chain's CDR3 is CASSSGTSGRRDTQYF. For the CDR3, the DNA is TGTGCCAGCAGCTCGGGGACTAGCGGGAGGAGGGATACGCAGTATTTT.

CDR3 protein: CASSFGTGQGAYEQYF. In DNA, the CDR3 is TGTGCCAGCAGCTTCGGGACGGGACAGGGGGCCTACGAGCAGTACTTC. The chain joins TRBV7-8 to TRBJ2-7; 11 bases are shared with TRBD1. J was trimmed by 2 bases and V by 3 bases; bases with no gene match: 6. Germline V lookup: CDR1 SGHVS, CDR2 FQNEAQ. The CDR3 covers 16 residues.

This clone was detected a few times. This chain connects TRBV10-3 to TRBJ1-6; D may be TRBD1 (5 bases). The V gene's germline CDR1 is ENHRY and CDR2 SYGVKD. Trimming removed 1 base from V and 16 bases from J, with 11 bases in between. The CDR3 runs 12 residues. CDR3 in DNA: TGTGCCATCAGTGAGTGGCAGGGAGCTCTCCACTTT. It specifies CAISEWQGALHF.

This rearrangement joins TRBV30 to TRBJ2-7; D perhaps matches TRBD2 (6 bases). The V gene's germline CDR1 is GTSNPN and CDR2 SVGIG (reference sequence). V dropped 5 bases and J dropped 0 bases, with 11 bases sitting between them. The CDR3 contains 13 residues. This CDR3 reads CAWQLGLSYEQYF. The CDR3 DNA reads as TGTGCCTGGCAGTTGGGACTCTCCTACGAGCAGTACTTC.

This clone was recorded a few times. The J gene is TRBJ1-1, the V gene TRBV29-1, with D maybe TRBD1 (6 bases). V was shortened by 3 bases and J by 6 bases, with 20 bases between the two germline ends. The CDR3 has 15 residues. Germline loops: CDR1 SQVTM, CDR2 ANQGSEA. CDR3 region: CSVDATGAGGPEAFF. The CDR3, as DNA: TGCAGCGTTGATGCTACGGGCGCGGGGGGCCCTGAAGCTTTCTTT.

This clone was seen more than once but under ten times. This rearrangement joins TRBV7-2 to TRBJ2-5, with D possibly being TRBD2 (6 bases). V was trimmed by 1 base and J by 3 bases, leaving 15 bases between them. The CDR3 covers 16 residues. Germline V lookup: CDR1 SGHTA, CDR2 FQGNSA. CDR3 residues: CASSLDRFGSKETQYF. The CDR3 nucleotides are TGTGCCAGCAGCTTAGATCGGTTCGGGAGTAAAGAGACCCAGTACTTC.

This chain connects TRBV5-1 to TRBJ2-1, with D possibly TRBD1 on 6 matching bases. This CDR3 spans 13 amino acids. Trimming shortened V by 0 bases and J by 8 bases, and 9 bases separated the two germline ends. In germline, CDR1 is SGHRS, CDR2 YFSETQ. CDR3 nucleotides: TGCGCCAGCAGCTTGGGACAGGTCGATGAGCAGTTCTTC. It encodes CASSLGQVDEQFF.

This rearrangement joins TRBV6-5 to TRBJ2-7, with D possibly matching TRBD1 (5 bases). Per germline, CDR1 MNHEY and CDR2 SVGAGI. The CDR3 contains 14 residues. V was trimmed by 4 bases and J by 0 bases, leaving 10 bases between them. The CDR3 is CASSSDRPSYEQYF. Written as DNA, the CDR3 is TGTGCCAGCAGTTCCGACAGACCCTCCTACGAGCAGTACTTC.

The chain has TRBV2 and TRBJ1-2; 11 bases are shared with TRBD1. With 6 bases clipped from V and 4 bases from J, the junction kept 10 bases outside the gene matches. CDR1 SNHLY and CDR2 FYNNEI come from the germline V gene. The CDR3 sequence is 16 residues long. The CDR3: CASSLTPGQGGYGYTF. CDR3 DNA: TGTGCCAGCAGCCTGACCCCGGGACAGGGGGGCTATGGCTACACCTTC.

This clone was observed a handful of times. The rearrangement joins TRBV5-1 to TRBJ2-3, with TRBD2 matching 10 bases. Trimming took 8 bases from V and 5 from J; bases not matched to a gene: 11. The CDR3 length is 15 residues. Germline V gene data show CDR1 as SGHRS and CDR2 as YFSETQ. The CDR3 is CASQREGLSGDTQYF. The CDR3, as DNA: TGCGCCAGTCAGCGGGAGGGCCTCAGTGGAGATACGCAGTATTTT.

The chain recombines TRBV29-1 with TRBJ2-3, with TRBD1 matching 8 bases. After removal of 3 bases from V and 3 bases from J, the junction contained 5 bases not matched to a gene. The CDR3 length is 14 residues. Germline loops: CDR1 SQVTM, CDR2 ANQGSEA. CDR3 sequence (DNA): TGCAGCGTTGATCGGCAGGGGGCGACAGATACGCAGTATTTT. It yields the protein CSVDRQGATDTQYF.

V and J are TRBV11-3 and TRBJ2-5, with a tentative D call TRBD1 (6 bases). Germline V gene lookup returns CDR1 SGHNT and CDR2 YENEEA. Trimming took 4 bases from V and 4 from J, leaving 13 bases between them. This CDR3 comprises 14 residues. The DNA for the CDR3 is TGTGCCAGCAGCTCCGGACAGCCTCCAGAGACCCAGTACTTC. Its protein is CASSSGQPPETQYF.

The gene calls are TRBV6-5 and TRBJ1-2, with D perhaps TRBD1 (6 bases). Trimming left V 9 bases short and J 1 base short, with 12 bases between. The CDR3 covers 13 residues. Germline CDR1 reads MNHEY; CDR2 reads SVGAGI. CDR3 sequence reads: CASRTASNYGYTF. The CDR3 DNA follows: TGTGCCAGTCGGACAGCAAGTAACTATGGCTACACCTTC.

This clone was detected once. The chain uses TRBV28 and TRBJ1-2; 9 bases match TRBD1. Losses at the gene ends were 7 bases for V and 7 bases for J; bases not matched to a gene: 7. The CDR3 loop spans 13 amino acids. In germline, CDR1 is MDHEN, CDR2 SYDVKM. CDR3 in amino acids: CASNRRQGGGYTF. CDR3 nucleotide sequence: TGTGCCAGCAACCGGCGACAGGGGGGTGGCTACACCTTC.

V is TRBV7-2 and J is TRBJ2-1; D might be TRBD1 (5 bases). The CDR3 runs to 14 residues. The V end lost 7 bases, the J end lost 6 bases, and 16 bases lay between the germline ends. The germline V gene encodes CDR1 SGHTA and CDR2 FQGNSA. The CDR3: CASTVGLVGNEQFF. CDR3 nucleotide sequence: TGTGCCAGCACCGTGGGGCTAGTGGGCAATGAGCAGTTCTTC.

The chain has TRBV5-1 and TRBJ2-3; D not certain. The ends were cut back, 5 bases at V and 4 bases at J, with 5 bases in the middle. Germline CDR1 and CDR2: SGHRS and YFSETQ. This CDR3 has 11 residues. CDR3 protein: CASSQADTQYF. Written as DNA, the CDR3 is TGCGCCAGCAGTCAAGCAGATACGCAGTATTTT.

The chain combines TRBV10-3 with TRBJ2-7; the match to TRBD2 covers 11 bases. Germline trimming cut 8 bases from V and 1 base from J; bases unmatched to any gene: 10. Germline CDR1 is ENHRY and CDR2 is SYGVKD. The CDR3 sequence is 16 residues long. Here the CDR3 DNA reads TGTGCCATCGGGACTAGCGGTTCAAGAGGGTCCTACGAGCAGTACTTC. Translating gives CAIGTSGSRGSYEQYF.

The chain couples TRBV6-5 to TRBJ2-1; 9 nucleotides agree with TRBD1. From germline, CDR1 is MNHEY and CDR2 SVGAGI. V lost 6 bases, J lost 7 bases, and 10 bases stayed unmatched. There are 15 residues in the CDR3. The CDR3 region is CASRLRTGVINEQFF. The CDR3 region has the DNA TGTGCCAGCAGACTGAGGACAGGGGTGATTAATGAGCAGTTCTTC.

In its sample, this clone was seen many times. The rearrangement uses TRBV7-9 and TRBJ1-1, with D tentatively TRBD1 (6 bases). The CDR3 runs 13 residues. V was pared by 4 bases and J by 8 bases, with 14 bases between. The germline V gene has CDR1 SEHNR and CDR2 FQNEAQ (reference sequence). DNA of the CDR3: TGTGCCAGCAGCTCCGATACAGGGAGGGAAGCTTTCTTT. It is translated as CASSSDTGREAFF.

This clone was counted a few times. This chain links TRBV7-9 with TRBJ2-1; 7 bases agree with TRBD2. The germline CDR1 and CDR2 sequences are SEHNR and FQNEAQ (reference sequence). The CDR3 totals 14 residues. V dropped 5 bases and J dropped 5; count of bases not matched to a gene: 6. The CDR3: CASSTRDYHNEQFF. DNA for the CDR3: TGTGCCAGCAGCACTCGGGACTACCACAATGAGCAGTTCTTC.

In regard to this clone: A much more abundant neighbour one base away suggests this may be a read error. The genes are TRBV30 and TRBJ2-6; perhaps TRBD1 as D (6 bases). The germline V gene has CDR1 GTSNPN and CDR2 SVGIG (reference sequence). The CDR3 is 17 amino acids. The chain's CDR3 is CAGSLGGHLSGANVLTF. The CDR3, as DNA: TGTGCCGGGAGTCTAGGGGGACACCTCTCTGGGGCCAACGTCCTGACTTTC. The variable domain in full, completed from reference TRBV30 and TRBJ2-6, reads SQTIHQWPATLVQPVGSPLSLECTVEGTSNPNLYWYRQAAGRGLQLLFYSVGIGQISSEVPQNLSASRPQDRQFILSSKKLLLSDSGFYLCAGSLGGHLSGANVLTFGAGSRLTVL.

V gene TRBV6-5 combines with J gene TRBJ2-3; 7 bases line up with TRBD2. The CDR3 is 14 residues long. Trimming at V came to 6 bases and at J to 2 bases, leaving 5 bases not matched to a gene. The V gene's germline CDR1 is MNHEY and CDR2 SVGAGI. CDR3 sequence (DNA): TGTGCCAGCAGGAGGGAGGGGACCACAGATACGCAGTATTTT. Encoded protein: CASRREGTTDTQYF.

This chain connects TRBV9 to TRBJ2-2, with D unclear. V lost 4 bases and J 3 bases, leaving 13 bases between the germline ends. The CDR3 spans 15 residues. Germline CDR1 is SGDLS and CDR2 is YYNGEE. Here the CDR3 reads CASSPDQAYTGELFF. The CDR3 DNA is TGTGCCAGCAGCCCCGATCAGGCATACACCGGGGAGCTGTTTTTT.

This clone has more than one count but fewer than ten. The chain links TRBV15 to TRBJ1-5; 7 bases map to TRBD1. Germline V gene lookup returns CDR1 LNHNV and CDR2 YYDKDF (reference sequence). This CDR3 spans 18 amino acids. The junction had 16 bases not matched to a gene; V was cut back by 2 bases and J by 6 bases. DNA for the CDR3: TGTGCCACCAGCAGATACACAGGGGTTCGGCTCCGTCCTCAGCCCCAGCATTTT. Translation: CATSRYTGVRLRPQPQHF.

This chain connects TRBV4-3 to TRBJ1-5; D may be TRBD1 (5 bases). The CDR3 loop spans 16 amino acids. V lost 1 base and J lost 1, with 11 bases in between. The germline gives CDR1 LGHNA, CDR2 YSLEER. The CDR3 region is CASSQGGARSNQPQHF. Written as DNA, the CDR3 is TGCGCCAGCAGCCAAGGAGGGGCGAGGAGCAATCAGCCCCAGCATTTT.